This TCR beta chain was sequenced during a study of shared clonotypes between healthy human individuals (dated by TCRdb to the early 2020s). Regarding the complete study: The cohort included three men and a couple of women between 18 and 49 years of age. Per donor, three plates each were used for CD4 naive and CD4 memory, two for CD8 naive, and one for CD8 memory. To estimate repertoire size and how much clonotypes are shared between individuals, the study performed deep sequencing of blood TCR repertoires from a handful of healthy adults. To increase sequencing depth and limit assay-specific biases, different laboratories used diverse techniques to prepare libraries and sequence TCR repertoires. Between about 0.8 and 9 billion PBMCs per donor were obtained by leukapheresis.

Using the deep immunoSEQ assay, TCR CDR3 regions were amplified from genomic DNA by multiplex PCR. Extracted genomic DNA from each cell subset was spread evenly across all wells of several immunoSEQ 96-well plates, with each plate serving as a replicate. Each replicate PCR for sorted subsets received about 210 ng genomic DNA, equal to around 32,000 T cell genomes. The purified libraries were quantified using a Qubit 3.0 fluorometer, sized with a Bioanalyzer 2100, and then quantified again using the KAPA Library Quantification kit. Each immunoSEQ 96-well plate was sequenced on its own single-read 150-cycle Illumina NextSeq 550 flow cell. The original pipeline was this. Because only junctional sequences without quality scores were contained in the immunoSEQ output, filtering matching that applied to full-length reads could not be performed. To assign V/J genes and CDR3, sequences were annotated against IMGT germline references using PyIR, a Python wrapper for IgBLAST v1.9. Reads were filtered out if the reads had weak V/J assignments (E-value above 1e-6), no CDR3, stop codons, out-of-frame junctions, or ambiguous translated residues. V3J clonotypes were defined as sequences sharing the same inferred V gene, J gene, and CDR3 amino acid sequence. Percentage overlap between repertoires was computed as shared unique clonotypes divided by the size of the smaller repertoire. Repertoire richness was assessed with RTK rarefaction, the Chao1 estimator, and Recon v2.1 estimates of unobserved clonotypes. Generation probabilities were computed with OLGA for all TCRbeta clonotypes obtained by the gDNA method from several donors. In TCRdb, the immuneACCESS table is reduced to in-frame sequences with V and J assigned. These tables do not hold every clone; where another copy was compared, an unresolved V gene accounts for under half, and the others remain unexplained. V, J and clone size reflect that table, while D and trimming were determined from the DNA. The sample table contains around 510,000 clones; only one count was recorded for approximately 95% of them. The ten largest clonotypes hold 0.064% of the sample.

Including cysteine and phenylalanine, the CDR3 has 11 amino acids. Of the read, only the CDR3 DNA is kept; its 33 bases are in frame from base 1. V is reduced by 1 base and J by 6 bases, leaving a spacing of 3 bases between them. The germline V gene specifies MDHEN as CDR1 and SYDVKM as CDR2. Beyond this particular receptor, the publication reports: Estimated clonotype richness was generally larger for naive than for memory subsets. Across a few donors, approximately 5% of naive CD4, roughly 3.4% of naive CD8, about 2.3% of memory CD4, and 0.4% to 0.45% of memory CD8 clonotypes were shared. Pairwise subsampling indicated that sequencing depth was expected to affect the degree of clonotype sharing among donors. Rarefaction of sorted-subset datasets indicated incomplete sequencing despite the large sequencing depth. The genetic and exposure-history diversity represented was limited by the small number of donors. Compared with non-shared clonotypes, clonotypes shared by all four sorted-subset donors had higher generation probabilities. Sampling was restricted to blood, and TCR repertoires in tissue are likely to differ from TCR repertoires in blood.

The donors were healthy, HIV-negative adults who had no recently reported acute infections or vaccinations. All donors were Caucasian adults living in Nashville, Tennessee, USA. CD4+ T cells were enriched by magnetic negative selection; naive cells were then positively selected on CD45RA, and the negative fraction formed the memory subset. After blood collection by leukapheresis, PBMCs were isolated using Ficoll-Histopaque density gradient centrifugation and then cryopreserved in the vapor phase of liquid nitrogen. Purity and quantity of every magnetically sorted T cell population were checked by analytical flow cytometry. From each sorted fraction, genomic DNA was isolated and quantified by UV absorbance on a Nanodrop 2000c. Concerning this clone itself: Its target antigen remains unknown. Base qualities are not at hand, and no much larger clone is one base apart.

The rearranged segments are TRBV28 and TRBJ1-2, with an unclear D gene assignment. This clonotype was sampled from a woman in her twenties or thirties in good health. The sequenced sample was naive CD4+ T cells sorted from blood. In light of the paper, this sample's cell subset or site label describes: CD45RA+ positively selected. The CDR3 loop reads CASSLYDGYTF. The base sequence is TGTGCCAGCAGTTTATATGATGGCTACACCTTC.